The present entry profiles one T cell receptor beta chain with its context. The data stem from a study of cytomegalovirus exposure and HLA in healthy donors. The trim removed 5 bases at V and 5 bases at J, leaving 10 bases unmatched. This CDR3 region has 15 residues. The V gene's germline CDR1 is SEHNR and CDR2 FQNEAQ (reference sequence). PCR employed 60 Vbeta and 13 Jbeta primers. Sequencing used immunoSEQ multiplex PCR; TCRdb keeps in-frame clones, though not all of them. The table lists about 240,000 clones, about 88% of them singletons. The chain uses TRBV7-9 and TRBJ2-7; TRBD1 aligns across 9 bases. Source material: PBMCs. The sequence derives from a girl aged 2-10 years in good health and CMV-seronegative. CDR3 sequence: CASSGTGQGVNEQYF. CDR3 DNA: TGTGCCAGCAGCGGGACGGGACAGGGAGTAAACGAGCAGTACTTC. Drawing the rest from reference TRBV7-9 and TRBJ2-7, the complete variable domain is DTGVSQNPRHKITKRGQNVTFRCDPISEHNRLYWYRQTLGQGPEFLTYFQNEAQLEKSRLLSDRFSAERPKGSFSTLEIQRTEQGDSAMYLCASSGTGQGVNEQYFGPGTRLTVT.